These 9 T cell receptor beta chains share one sample of origin, sequenced in a study of T cells after posttransplantation cyclophosphamide. The naive gate required viable CD3+CD4+ or CD3+CD8+ cells with CCR7+CD45RA+CD45RO-CD95-CD27+CD28+ phenotype. Assay used: immunoSEQ multiplex PCR; TCRdb lists only in-frame clones, some missing. This sample carries about 31,000 clones, roughly 91% of them seen once, and the ten largest clones take approximately 0.098%. The sequencing sample was made of naive CD4+ T cells sorted from blood. The source is a man younger than 45 in good health and a related stem cell transplant donor.

This chain uses TRBV27 with TRBJ2-2, with D tentatively TRBD1 (6 bases). Germline CDR1 is MNHEY and CDR2 is SMNVEV (reference sequence). The CDR3 loop spans 16 amino acids. The V end was cut by 5 bases, the J end by 1 base, with 14 bases between. CDR3 residues: CASSPREDRNTGELFF. The CDR3 region has the DNA TGTGCCAGCAGTCCGCGAGAGGACAGGAACACCGGGGAGCTGTTTTTT.

This clone was seen more than once but under ten times. The J gene is TRBJ1-3, the V gene TRBV5-6; D uncertain. CDR3 length: 14 residues. The germline V gene has CDR1 SGHDT and CDR2 YYEEEE. Between the trimmed V and J ends, which lost 0 bases and 9 bases, there was a span of 13 bases. The CDR3 loop is CASSLGGGRSTIYF. In DNA, the CDR3 is TGTGCCAGCAGCTTGGGAGGCGGGAGGAGCACCATATATTTT.

In DNA form, the CDR3 reads TGTGCCAGTAGCGTGTCAGCTAATGAAAAACTGTTTTTT. This gives the protein CASSVSANEKLFF. The chain employs TRBV19 and TRBJ1-4; no definite D call. V lost 6 bases to trimming and J lost 3 bases, with 8 bases between them. Germline V gene lookup returns CDR1 LNHDA and CDR2 SQIVND (reference sequence). The CDR3 has 13 amino acids.

The chain recombines TRBV2 with TRBJ1-2; the match to TRBD1 covers 10 bases. Germline V gene lookup returns CDR1 SNHLY and CDR2 FYNNEI. There are 13 residues in the CDR3. V shed 6 bases, J shed 5 bases, and the junction held 3 bases outside the gene matches. The CDR3 sequence: CASRRTGGYGYTF. The CDR3 coding sequence is TGTGCCAGCAGGAGGACAGGGGGGTATGGCTACACCTTC.

J is TRBJ1-5 and V is TRBV5-1, with 9 nucleotides matching TRBD1. The germline gives CDR1 SGHRS, CDR2 YFSETQ. J was trimmed by 5 bases and V by 0 bases; bases with no gene match: 3. The CDR3 totals 15 residues. In DNA, the CDR3 is TGCGCCAGCAGCTTGGGGACAGGGGTTCATCAGCCCCAGCATTTT. It encodes CASSLGTGVHQPQHF.

The V call is TRBV5-1, the J call TRBJ2-2, with D unclear. From germline, CDR1 is SGHRS and CDR2 YFSETQ. V was cut by 3 bases and J by 6 bases, with 12 bases left in between. The CDR3 contains 14 residues. CDR3 bases: TGCGCCAGCAGCTCCGCGAGGATCTCCGGGGAGCTGTTTTTT. It specifies CASSSARISGELFF. Together with reference TRBV5-1 and TRBJ2-2, the CDR3 gives the full variable domain: KAGVTQTPRYLIKTRGQQVTLSCSPISGHRSVSWYQQTPGQGLQFLFEYFSETQRNKGNFPGRFSGRQFSNSRSEMNVSTLELGDSALYLCASSSARISGELFFGEGSRLTVL.

The rearrangement joins TRBV19 to TRBJ2-5; D not resolved. Trimming took off 5 bases at V and 1 base at J, with 8 bases between the two ends. This CDR3 is 13 amino acids long. Germline V lookup: CDR1 LNHDA, CDR2 SQIVND (reference sequence). CDR3: CASSLRVQETQYF. DNA of the CDR3: TGTGCCAGTAGTCTCCGGGTCCAAGAGACCCAGTACTTC.

The genes are TRBV6-1 and TRBJ2-1; 16 nucleotides match TRBD2. The J segment lost 4 bases and the V segment lost 2 bases, leaving 2 bases of the junction unmatched. From germline, CDR1 is MNHNS and CDR2 SASEGT. The length of the CDR3 is 17 residues. The CDR3 here is CASSEMGLAGGYNEQFF. DNA of the CDR3: TGTGCCAGCAGTGAAATGGGACTAGCGGGGGGGTACAATGAGCAGTTCTTC.

The chain is built from TRBV7-8 and TRBJ2-7; weak D call: TRBD1 (5 bases). Germline CDR1 SGHVS, CDR2 FQNEAQ. The CDR3 length is 15 residues. V was cut by 2 bases and J by 0 bases, with 11 bases left in between. CDR3 sequence (DNA): TGTGCCAGCAGCTTACGAGACAGAAACTCCTACGAGCAGTACTTC. Its protein product is CASSLRDRNSYEQYF.